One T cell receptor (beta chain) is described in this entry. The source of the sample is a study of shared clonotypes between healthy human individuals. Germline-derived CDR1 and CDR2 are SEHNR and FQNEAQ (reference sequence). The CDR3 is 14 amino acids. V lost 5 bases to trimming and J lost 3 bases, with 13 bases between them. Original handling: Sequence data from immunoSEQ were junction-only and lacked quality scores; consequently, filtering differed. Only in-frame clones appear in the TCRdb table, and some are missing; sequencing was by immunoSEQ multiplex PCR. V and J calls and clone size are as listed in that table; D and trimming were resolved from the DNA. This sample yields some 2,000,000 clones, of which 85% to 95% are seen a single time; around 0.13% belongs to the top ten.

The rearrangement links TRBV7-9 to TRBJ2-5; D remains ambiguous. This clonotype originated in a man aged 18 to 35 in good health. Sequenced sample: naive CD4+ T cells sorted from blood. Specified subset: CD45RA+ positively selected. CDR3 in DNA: TGTGCCAGCAGCCCGCTCAGGACCGAAGAGACCCAGTACTTC. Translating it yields CASSPLRTEETQYF.